The 7 T cell receptor beta chains below were found in one sample sequenced in a study of T-cell reconstitution after alpha-beta-depleted transplantation in children. A library of TCRbeta sequences, prepared with unique molecular identifiers, was generated. Each CDR3 protein gets one entry after TCRdb re-called the PCR reads with MiXCR. The repertoire holds 750,000 to 950,000 distinct CDR3 sequences, with around 15% as singletons. Here the sequenced sample was PBMCs, mostly from graft donor cells, taken 360 days after TCRalphabeta/CD19-depleted stem cell transplant. These receptors all come from a male patient aged 10 to 17 who had a stem cell transplant for acute lymphoblastic leukemia, so the T cells may come from the graft donor.

Only a few counts were recorded for this clonotype. This chain connects TRBV24-1 to TRBJ2-1; 9 bases align to TRBD2. The V segment lost 2 bases and the J segment 7 bases; nucleotides outside the gene matches: 8. Germline CDR1 and CDR2: KGHDR and SFDVKD. CDR3 length: 16 amino acids. CDR3 nucleotides: TGTGCCACCAGTGATTCGCGGGAGGGCCCAAGGAATGAGCAGTTCTTC. Its protein product is CATSDSREGPRNEQFF.

This clonotype showed up just a few times. The chain uses TRBV20-1 and TRBJ2-2; D is unresolved. Germline CDR1 reads DFQATT; CDR2 reads SNEGSKA (reference sequence). CDR3 length equals 21 residues. With 0 bases removed from V and 4 bases from J, the gap between germline ends came to 30 bases. The CDR3 reads CSARDLVRSAGEGVRTGELFF. The CDR3 DNA is TGCAGTGCTAGAGATTTAGTTAGGTCAGCTGGCGAAGGAGTGCGCACCGGGGAGCTGTTTTTT.

This clonotype was recorded many times. This chain uses TRBV10-3 with TRBJ2-3; 8 bases are shared with TRBD2. V dropped 3 bases and J dropped 2; count of bases not matched to a gene: 4. The CDR3 consists of 15 residues. From germline, CDR1 is ENHRY and CDR2 SYGVKD. In DNA, the CDR3 is TGTGCCATCAGTGATCTAGCGGGCCTCACAGATACGCAGTATTTT. This translates into CAISDLAGLTDTQYF.

In its sample, this clonotype was seen many times. CDR3 sequence: CASSESANTEAFF. The CDR3 nucleotides read TGCGCCAGCAGTGAGTCTGCTAACACTGAAGCTTTCTTT. The chain recombines TRBV10-1 with TRBJ1-1; D uncertain. The CDR3 covers 13 residues. Germline V gene sequence: CDR1 WNHNN, CDR2 SYGVQD (reference sequence). The V end was cut by 0 bases, the J end by 2 bases, with 4 bases between.

The chain has TRBV15 and TRBJ2-7; D ambiguous. The V gene's germline CDR1 is LNHNV and CDR2 YYDKDF (reference sequence). Trimming took 2 bases from V and 3 from J, leaving 11 bases between them. This CDR3 contains 14 residues. In nucleotides, the CDR3 is TGTGCCACCAGCAGATCCGGACGTGGCTACGAGCAGTACTTC. This sequence encodes CATSRSGRGYEQYF.

At least ten counts were recorded for this clonotype. The chain employs TRBV5-1 and TRBJ2-3; D is possibly TRBD1 or TRBD2 (5 bases each). CDR3 length: 15 amino acids. The germline V gene encodes CDR1 SGHRS and CDR2 YFSETQ. With 3 bases removed from V and 4 bases from J, the gap between germline ends came to 15 bases. This CDR3 reads CASSSDRLRADTQYF. CDR3 sequence (DNA): TGCGCCAGCAGCTCCGACAGATTGAGGGCAGATACGCAGTATTTT.

This clonotype appeared a few times. The rearrangement uses TRBV3-1 and TRBJ2-7; weak D call: TRBD2 (6 bases). This CDR3 has 15 residues. The V end lost 6 bases, the J end lost 0 bases, and 15 bases lay between the germline ends. From germline, CDR1 is LGHDT and CDR2 YNNKEL (reference sequence). As DNA, the CDR3 is TGTGCCAGCAGTCTCCGGGACTGGAGCTCCTACGAGCAGTACTTC. It codes for CASSLRDWSSYEQYF.